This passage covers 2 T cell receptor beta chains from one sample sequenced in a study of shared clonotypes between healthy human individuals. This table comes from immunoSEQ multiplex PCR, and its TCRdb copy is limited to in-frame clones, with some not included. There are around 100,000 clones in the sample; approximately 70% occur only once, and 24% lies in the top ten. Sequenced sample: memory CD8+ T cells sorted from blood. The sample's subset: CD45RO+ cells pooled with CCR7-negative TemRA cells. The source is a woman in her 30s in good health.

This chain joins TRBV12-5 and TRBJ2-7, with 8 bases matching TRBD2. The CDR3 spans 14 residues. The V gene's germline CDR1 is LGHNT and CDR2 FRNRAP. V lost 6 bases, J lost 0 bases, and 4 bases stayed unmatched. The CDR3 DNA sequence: TGTGCTAGTGGAACTAGCGGACACTCCTACGAGCAGTACTTC. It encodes CASGTSGHSYEQYF. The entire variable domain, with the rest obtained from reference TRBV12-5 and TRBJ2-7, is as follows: DARVTQTPRHKVTEMGQEVTMRCQPILGHNTVFWYRQTMMQGLELLAYFRNRAPLDDSGMPKDRFSAEMPDATLATLKIQPSEPRDSAVYFCASGTSGHSYEQYFGPGTRLTVT.

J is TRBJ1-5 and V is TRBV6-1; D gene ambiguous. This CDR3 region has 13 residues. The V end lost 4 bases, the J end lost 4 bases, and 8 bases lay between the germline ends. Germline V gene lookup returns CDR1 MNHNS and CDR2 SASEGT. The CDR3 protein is CASSVTGNQPQHF. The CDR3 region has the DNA TGTGCCAGCAGTGTGACGGGTAATCAGCCCCAGCATTTT.